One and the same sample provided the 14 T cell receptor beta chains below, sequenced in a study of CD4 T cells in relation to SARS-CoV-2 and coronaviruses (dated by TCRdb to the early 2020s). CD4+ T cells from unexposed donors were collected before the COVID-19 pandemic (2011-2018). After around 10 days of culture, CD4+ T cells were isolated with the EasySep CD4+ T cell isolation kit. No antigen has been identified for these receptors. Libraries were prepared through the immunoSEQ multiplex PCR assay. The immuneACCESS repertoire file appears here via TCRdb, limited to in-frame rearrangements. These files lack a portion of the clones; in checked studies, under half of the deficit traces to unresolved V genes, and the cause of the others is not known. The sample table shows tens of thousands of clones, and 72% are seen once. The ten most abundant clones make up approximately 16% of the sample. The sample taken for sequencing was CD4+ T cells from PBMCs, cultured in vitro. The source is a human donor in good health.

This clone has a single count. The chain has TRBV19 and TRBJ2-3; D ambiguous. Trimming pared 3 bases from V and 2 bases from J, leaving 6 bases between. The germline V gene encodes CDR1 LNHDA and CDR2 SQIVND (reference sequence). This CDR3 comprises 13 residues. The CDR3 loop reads CASSIPNTDTQYF. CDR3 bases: TGTGCCAGTAGTATCCCAAACACAGATACGCAGTATTTT.

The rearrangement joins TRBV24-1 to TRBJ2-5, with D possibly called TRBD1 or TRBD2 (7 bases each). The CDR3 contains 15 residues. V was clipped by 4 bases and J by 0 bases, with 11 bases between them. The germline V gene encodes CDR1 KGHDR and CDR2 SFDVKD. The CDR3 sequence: CATSESGGDQETQYF. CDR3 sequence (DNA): TGTGCCACCAGTGAATCAGGGGGGGACCAAGAGACCCAGTACTTC.

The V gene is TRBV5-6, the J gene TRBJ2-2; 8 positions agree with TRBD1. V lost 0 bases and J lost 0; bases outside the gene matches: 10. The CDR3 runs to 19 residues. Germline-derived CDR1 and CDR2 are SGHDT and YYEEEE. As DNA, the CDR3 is TGTGCCAGCAGCTTGGGCAGGGACAGGATACGCGCGAACACCGGGGAGCTGTTTTTT. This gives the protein CASSLGRDRIRANTGELFF.

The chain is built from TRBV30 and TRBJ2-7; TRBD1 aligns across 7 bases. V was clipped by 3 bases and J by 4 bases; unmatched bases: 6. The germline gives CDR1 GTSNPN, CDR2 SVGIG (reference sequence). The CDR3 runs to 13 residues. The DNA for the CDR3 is TGTGCCTGGAGGGGACAGATAAGTTACGAGCAGTACTTC. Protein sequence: CAWRGQISYEQYF. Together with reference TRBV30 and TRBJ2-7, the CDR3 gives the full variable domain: SQTIHQWPATLVQPVGSPLSLECTVEGTSNPNLYWYRQAAGRGLQLLFYSVGIGQISSEVPQNLSASRPQDRQFILSSKKLLLSDSGFYLCAWRGQISYEQYFGPGTRLTVT.

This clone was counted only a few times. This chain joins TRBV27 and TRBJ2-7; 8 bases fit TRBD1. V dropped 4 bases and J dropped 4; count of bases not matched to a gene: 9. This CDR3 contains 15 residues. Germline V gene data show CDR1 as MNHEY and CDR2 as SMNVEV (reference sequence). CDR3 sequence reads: CASSSHGQGNYEQYF. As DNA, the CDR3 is TGTGCCAGCAGTTCCCACGGACAGGGTAATTACGAGCAGTACTTC.

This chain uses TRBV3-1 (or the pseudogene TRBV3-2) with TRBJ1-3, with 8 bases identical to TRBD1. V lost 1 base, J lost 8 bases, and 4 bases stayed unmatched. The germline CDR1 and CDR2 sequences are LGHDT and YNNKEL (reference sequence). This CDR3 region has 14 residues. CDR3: CASSQGQGWDTIYF. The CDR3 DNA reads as TGTGCCAGCAGCCAAGGACAGGGGTGGGACACCATATATTTT.

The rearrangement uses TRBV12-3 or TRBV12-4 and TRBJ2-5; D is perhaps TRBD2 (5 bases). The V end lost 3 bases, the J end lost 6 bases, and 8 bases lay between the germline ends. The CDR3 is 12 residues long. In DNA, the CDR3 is TGTGCCAGCAGTTTTGGGAGTCAGACCCAGTACTTC. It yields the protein CASSFGSQTQYF.

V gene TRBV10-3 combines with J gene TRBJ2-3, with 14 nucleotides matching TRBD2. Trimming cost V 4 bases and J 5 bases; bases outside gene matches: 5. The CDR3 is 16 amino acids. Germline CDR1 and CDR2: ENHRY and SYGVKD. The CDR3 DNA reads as TGTGCCATCAGTGCCGGACTAGCGGGGGGTTTAGATACGCAGTATTTT. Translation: CAISAGLAGGLDTQYF.

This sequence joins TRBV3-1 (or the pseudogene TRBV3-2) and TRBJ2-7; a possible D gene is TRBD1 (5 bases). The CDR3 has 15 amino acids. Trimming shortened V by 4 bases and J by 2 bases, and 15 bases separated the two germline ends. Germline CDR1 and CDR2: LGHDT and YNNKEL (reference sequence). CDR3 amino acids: CASSPVSGATYEQYF. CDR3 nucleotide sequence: TGTGCCAGCAGCCCCGTCTCTGGGGCCACCTACGAGCAGTACTTC.

CDR3 sequence: CASSSQGAQGNQPQHF. The CDR3 DNA is TGTGCCAGCAGCTCACAGGGGGCGCAGGGCAATCAGCCCCAGCATTTT. The gene calls are TRBV5-5 and TRBJ1-5; 9 nucleotides match TRBD1. After removal of 3 bases from V and 2 bases from J, the junction contained 6 bases not matched to a gene. Germline CDR1 SGHKS, CDR2 YYEKEE (reference sequence). The CDR3 sequence is 16 residues long.

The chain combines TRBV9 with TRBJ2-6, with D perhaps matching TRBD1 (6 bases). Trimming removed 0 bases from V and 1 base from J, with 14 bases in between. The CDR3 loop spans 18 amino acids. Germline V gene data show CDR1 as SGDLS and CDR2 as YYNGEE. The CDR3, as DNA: TGTGCCAGCAGCGTAGGACAGCAGGGGTATTCTGGGGCCAACGTCCTGACTTTC. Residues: CASSVGQQGYSGANVLTF.

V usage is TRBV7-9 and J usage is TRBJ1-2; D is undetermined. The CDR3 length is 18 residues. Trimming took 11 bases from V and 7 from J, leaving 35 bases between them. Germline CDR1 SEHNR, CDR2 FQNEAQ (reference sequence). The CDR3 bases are TGTGCCGGGTACCCATATGTGTCCCCACCCGGCGGGCTCTCTGGCTACACCTTC. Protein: CAGYPYVSPPGGLSGYTF.

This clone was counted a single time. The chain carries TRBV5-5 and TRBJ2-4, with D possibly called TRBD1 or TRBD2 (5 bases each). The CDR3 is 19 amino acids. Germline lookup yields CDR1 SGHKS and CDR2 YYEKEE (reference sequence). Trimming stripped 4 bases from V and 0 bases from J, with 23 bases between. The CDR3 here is CASSPGPLQSTLAKNIQYF. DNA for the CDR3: TGTGCCAGCAGCCCGGGGCCGTTACAGTCCACCTTAGCCAAAAACATTCAGTACTTC.

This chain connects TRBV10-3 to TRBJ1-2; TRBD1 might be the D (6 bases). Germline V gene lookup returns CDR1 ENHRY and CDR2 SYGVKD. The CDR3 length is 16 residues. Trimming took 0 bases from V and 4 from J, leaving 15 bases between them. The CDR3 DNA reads TGTGCCATCAGTGAGTCACAGGGTACCCCTCTCTATGGCTACACCTTC. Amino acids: CAISESQGTPLYGYTF.